This T cell receptor (beta chain) was documented in a study of blood T cell repertoires in COVID-19. On the study more broadly: PBMCs, B-cell-depleted T cells, or T cells provided the cDNA or gDNA that made up the material.

CDR3 length equals 15 residues. Germline assignment: CDR1 KGHSH and CDR2 LQKENI. The germline V and J ends were trimmed by 6 bases and 0 bases, with 15 bases remaining between them. In the original analysis: For nucleated cells, counts were estimated from reference gene primer amplification. Sequencing used immunoSEQ multiplex PCR; TCRdb keeps in-frame clones, though not all of them. V and J calls and clone size follow that table, whereas D and trimming were derived from the DNA. This table holds 12,000 to 15,000 clones, roughly nine tenths found once. The sequence came from a human donor in a cohort sampled during active COVID-19. The source material was peripheral blood. The chain employs TRBV18 and TRBJ2-7, with a weak D call TRBD2 (5 bases). DNA of the CDR3: TGTGCCAGCTCCCCTGGCGGGTCTAACTCCTACGAGCAGTACTTC. Translated, it gives CASSPGGSNSYEQYF.